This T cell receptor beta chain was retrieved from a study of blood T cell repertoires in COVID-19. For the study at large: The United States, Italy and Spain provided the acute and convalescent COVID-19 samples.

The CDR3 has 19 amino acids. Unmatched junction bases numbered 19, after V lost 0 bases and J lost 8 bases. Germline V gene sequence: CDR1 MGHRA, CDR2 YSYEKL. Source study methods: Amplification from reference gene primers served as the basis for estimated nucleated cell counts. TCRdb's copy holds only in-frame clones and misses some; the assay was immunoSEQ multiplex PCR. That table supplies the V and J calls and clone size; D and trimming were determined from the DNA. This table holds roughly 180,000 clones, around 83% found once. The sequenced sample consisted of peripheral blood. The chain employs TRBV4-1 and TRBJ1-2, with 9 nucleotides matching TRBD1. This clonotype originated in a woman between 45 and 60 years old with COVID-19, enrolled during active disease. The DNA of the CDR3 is TGCGCCAGCAGCCAAGAGATCGTGGGGTGGGTACAGGGGGCCTCCGGCTACACCTTC. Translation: CASSQEIVGWVQGASGYTF.